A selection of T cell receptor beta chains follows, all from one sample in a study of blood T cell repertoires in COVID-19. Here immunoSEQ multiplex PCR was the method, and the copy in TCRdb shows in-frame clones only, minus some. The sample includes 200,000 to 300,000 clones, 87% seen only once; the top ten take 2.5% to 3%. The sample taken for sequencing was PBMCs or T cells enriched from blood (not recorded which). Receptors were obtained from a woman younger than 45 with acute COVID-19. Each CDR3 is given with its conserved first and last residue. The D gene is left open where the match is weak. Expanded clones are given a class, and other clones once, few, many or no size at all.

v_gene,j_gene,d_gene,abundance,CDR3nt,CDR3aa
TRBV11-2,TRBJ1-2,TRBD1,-,TGTGCCAGCAGCCCCCGACAGGGGGCGAACTATGGCTACACCTTC,CASSPRQGANYGYTF
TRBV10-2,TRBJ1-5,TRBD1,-,TGCGCCAGCAGTTGGACAGGGCTAAATCAGCCCCAGCATTTT,CASSWTGLNQPQHF
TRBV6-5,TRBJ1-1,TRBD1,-,TGTGCCAGCAGTTTACAGGGACAGCCTAGGGAGGTGGCTTTCTTT,CASSLQGQPREVAFF
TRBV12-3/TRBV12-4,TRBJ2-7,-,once,TGTGCCAGCAGAGAATCCGGCGAGCAGTACTTC,CASRESGEQYF
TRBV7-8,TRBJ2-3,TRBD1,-,TGTGCCAGCAGCTTAACAAGACAGGGACCATTTAGCACAGATACGCAGTATTTT,CASSLTRQGPFSTDTQYF
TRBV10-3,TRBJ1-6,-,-,TGTGCCATCAGTGAAGGAGAGGCCTATAATTCACCCCTCCACTTT,CAISEGEAYNSPLHF
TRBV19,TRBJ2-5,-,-,TGTGCCAGTAGTATAACTAGGTTGGAAGAGACCCAGTACTTC,CASSITRLEETQYF
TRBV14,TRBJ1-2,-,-,TGTGCCAGCAGCCAATCCCGCCAGGGCGGCTACACCTTC,CASSQSRQGGYTF
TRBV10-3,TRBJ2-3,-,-,TGTGCCATCAGTGAACCCCCTAGTCAAGATACGCAGTATTTT,CAISEPPSQDTQYF
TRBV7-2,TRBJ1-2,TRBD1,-,TGTGCCAGCAGCCTCGGGACAGGATATGGCTACACCTTC,CASSLGTGYGYTF
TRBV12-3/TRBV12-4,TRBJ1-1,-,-,TGTGCCAGCAGTCCTCGTCCGACTAGCGAAGCTTTCTTT,CASSPRPTSEAFF
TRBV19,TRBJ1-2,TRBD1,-,TGTGCCAGTAGTTCCGGACAGGTTGGATTCAGTGGCTACACCTTC,CASSSGQVGFSGYTF
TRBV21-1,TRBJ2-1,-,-,TGTGCCAGCAGCAGCCCTAGCGGGGGGCTCGACTCCTACAATGAGCAGTTCTTC,CASSSPSGGLDSYNEQFF
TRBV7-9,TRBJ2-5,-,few,TGTGCCAGCAGCTCTCCAGGGCTCCCAGAGACCCAGTACTTC,CASSSPGLPETQYF
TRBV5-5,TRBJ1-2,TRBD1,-,TGTGCCAGCCGCCAGGGGGGCCAGAGCGTTTTGAATGAGGGCTACACCTTC,CASRQGGQSVLNEGYTF
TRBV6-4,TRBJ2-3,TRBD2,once,TGTGCCAGCAGTGAAGCGGGGATGGGGCCAGATACGCAGTATTTT,CASSEAGMGPDTQYF
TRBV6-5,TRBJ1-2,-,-,TGTGCCAGCAAGGGGGGGGCAGCGTATGGCTACACCTTC,CASKGGAAYGYTF
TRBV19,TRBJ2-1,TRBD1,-,TGTGCCAGTAGTCCCCCAGGGGGCTCCTACAATGAGCAGTTCTTC,CASSPPGGSYNEQFF
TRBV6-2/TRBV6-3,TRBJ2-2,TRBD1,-,TGTGCCAGCAGTTCCGGGGACAGGGAGAACACCGGGGAGCTGTTTTTT,CASSSGDRENTGELFF
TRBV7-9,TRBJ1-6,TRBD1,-,TGTGCCAGCAGCCACCAGACAGGGGCTATAAATTCACCCCTCCACTTT,CASSHQTGAINSPLHF
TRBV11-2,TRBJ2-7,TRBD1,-,TGTGCCAGCTCCCTTCGCCAGGGGCACAGGGGCTACGAGCAGTACTTC,CASSLRQGHRGYEQYF
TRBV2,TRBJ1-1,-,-,TGTGCCAGCAGTGAACCAGATAACACTGAAGCTTTCTTT,CASSEPDNTEAFF
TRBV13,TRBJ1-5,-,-,TGTGCCAGCAGCTCCGGGGGCAATCAGCCCCAGCATTTT,CASSSGGNQPQHF
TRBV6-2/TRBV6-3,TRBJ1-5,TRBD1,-,TGTGCCAGCAGTAATCCGGGACAGACATATCAGCCCCAGCATTTT,CASSNPGQTYQPQHF
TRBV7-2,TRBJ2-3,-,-,TGTGCCAGCAGCTTAGTCCGCGGAGCTTACCTCCGGGATACGCAGTATTTT,CASSLVRGAYLRDTQYF
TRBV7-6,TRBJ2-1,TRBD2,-,TGTGCCAGCAGCTTGGGGCTAGCGGGGGGACCCAGCGAGCAGTTCTTC,CASSLGLAGGPSEQFF
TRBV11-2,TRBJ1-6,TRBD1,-,TGTGCCAGCAGCTTATTGGCAGGGGGCAATTCACCCCTCCACTTT,CASSLLAGGNSPLHF
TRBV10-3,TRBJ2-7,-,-,TGTGCCATCAGTGAAGGGGCCTACGAGCAGTACTTC,CAISEGAYEQYF
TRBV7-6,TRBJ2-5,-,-,TGTGCCAGCAGCAAAATAGGATCGTTTGACAGTCCCCAAGAGACCCAGTACTTC,CASSKIGSFDSPQETQYF
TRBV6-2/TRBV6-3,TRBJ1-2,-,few,TGTGCCAGCAGTCCCTTAAGGGGTAACTATGGCTACACCTTC,CASSPLRGNYGYTF
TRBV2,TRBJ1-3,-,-,TGTGCCAGCAGTGAAGGCCGACAGATCACCATATATTTT,CASSEGRQITIYF
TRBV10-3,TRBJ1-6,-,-,TGTGCCATCGGTACAGGGCTTGGGTCACCCCTCCACTTT,CAIGTGLGSPLHF
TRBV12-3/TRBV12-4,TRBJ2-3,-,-,TGTGCCAGCAGCCCACTAGTTCCAGATACGCAGTATTTT,CASSPLVPDTQYF
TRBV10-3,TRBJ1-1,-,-,TGTGCCACGGGTCAGAACACTGAAGCTTTCTTT,CATGQNTEAFF
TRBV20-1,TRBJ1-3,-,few,TGCAGTGCTAGTGCCGGGAGTGTCCTCTCTGGAAACACCATATATTTT,CSASAGSVLSGNTIYF
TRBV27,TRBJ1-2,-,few,TGTGCCAGCAGTTTATCGACCAAGGGGTTGGGTGGCTACACCTTC,CASSLSTKGLGGYTF
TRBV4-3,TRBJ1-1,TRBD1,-,TGCGCCAGCAGCCACGTCCCGGGACAGGGGAATCAAGCTTTCTTT,CASSHVPGQGNQAFF
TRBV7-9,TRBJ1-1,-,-,TGTGCCAGCGGCTACAGGGATAAGAACACTGAAGCTTTCTTT,CASGYRDKNTEAFF
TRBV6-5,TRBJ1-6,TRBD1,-,TGTGCCAGCAGTACCCGACAGGGGGACTCACCCCTCCACTTT,CASSTRQGDSPLHF
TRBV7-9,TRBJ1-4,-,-,TGTGCCAGCAGCTCACACCAGGGGAATGAAAAACTGTTTTTT,CASSSHQGNEKLFF
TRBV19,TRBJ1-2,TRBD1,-,TGTGCCAGTACCTTGGTGGGACAGGGGACGGCTAACTATGGCTACACCTTC,CASTLVGQGTANYGYTF
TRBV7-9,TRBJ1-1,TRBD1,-,TGTGCCAGCAGCTTGACAGGGGTAACTGAAGCTTTCTTT,CASSLTGVTEAFF
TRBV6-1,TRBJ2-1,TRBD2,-,TGTGCCAGCAGTGAAGCGGAGCGGGGGGGCAATGAGCAGTTCTTC,CASSEAERGGNEQFF
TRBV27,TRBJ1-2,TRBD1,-,TGTGCCAGCAGTGACAGGGGTTCGGGTGGCTACACCTTC,CASSDRGSGGYTF
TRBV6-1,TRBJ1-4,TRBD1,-,TGTGCCAGCAGTGATCCTGACAGGGGGCGCCGAACTAATGAAAAACTGTTTTTT,CASSDPDRGRRTNEKLFF
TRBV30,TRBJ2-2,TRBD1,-,TGTGCCTGGAGCCTCAGGGGGATCACCGGGGAGCTGTTTTTT,CAWSLRGITGELFF
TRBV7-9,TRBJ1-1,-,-,TGTGCCAGCAGCCTCAGCGGGGGGAACACTGAAGCTTTCTTT,CASSLSGGNTEAFF
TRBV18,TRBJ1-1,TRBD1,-,TGTGCCAGCTCACCACCAATGGGACAGGCCATGAACACTGAAGCTTTCTTT,CASSPPMGQAMNTEAFF
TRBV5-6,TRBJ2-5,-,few,TGTGCCAGCAGCTTGGGGGGCCTGGGGGAGACCCAGTACTTC,CASSLGGLGETQYF
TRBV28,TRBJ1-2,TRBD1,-,TGTGCCAGCAGTTTAGACAGGGTAGGCTATGGCTACACCTTC,CASSLDRVGYGYTF
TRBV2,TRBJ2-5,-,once,TGTGCCAGCAGTGACTTGCGGGACCCCCAAGAGACCCAGTACTTC,CASSDLRDPQETQYF